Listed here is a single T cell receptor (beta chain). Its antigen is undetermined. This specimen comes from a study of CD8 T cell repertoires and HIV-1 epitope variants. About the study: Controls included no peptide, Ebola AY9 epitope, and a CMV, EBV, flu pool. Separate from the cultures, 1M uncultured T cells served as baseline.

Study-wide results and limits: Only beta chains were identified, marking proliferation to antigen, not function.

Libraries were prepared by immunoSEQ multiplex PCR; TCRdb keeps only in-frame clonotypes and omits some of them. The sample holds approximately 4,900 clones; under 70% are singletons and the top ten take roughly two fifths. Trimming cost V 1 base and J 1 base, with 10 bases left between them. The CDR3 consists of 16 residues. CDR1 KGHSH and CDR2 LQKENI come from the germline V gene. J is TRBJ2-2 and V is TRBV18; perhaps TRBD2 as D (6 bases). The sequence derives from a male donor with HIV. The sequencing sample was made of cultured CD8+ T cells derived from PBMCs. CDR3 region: CASSPRAAGNTGELFF. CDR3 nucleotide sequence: TGTGCCAGCTCACCACGGGCAGCGGGGAACACCGGGGAGCTGTTTTTT. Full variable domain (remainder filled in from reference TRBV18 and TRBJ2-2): NAGVMQNPRHLVRRRGQEARLRCSPMKGHSHVYWYRQLPEEGLKFMVYLQKENIIDESGMPKERFSAEFPKEGPSILRIQQVVRGDSAAYFCASSPRAAGNTGELFFGEGSRLTVL.